Listed here is a single TCR beta chain. These data originate in a study of blood T cell repertoires in COVID-19. The overall study: PBMCs, B-cell-depleted T cells, or T cells provided the cDNA or gDNA that made up the material.

How the authors handled the data: Reference gene primer amplification gave nucleated cell count estimates. Sequencing used immunoSEQ multiplex PCR; TCRdb keeps in-frame clones, though not all of them. V, J and clone size were drawn from that table, and D and trimming were deduced from the DNA. The data show roughly 180,000 clones, over 75% seen once. Individuals drawn from 24 US areas were about 18 to 89 years old. Germline V lookup: CDR1 SQVTM, CDR2 ANQGSEA. There are 14 residues in the CDR3. V dropped 0 bases and J dropped 3 bases, with 11 bases sitting between them. The chain couples TRBV29-1 to TRBJ1-2; weak D call: TRBD1 (5 bases). The origin of this receptor is a man aged 50-60 years who had recovered from COVID-19. Sequences were obtained from PBMCs or T cells enriched from blood (not recorded which). The DNA of the CDR3 is TGCAGCGTTGAAGATCGTGGCAGGGACTATGGCTACACCTTC. This encodes CSVEDRGRDYGYTF.